Shown below are 17 T cell receptor beta chains from a single sample sequenced in a study of beta chain features in type 1 diabetes. The isolated RNA, all of it, was reverse transcribed, so expressed TCRB transcripts were what got sequenced. Sequencing used immunoSEQ multiplex PCR; TCRdb keeps in-frame clones, though not all of them. The data contain 500,000 to 700,000 clones, around 16% of them singletons. Sequencing was performed on naive CD4+ T cells from blood. These receptors were collected from a man aged 18 to 29 in good health.

The rearrangement links TRBV30 to TRBJ2-1, with D tentatively TRBD2 (6 bases). Trimming cost V 2 bases and J 3 bases, with 14 bases left between them. The germline CDR1 and CDR2 sequences are GTSNPN and SVGIG (reference sequence). This CDR3 comprises 15 residues. This chain's CDR3 is CAWSTLMGGYNEQFF. The CDR3 nucleotides are TGTGCCTGGAGTACGTTAATGGGGGGCTACAATGAGCAGTTCTTC. Combining the CDR3 with reference TRBV30 and TRBJ2-1 gives the whole variable domain SQTIHQWPATLVQPVGSPLSLECTVEGTSNPNLYWYRQAAGRGLQLLFYSVGIGQISSEVPQNLSASRPQDRQFILSSKKLLLSDSGFYLCAWSTLMGGYNEQFFGPGTRLTVL.

This clone was seen a handful of times. The CDR3 DNA reads as TGTGCCAGCAGCTTCGGACAGGGCTCGTGGAATGAGCAGTTCTTC. It encodes CASSFGQGSWNEQFF. The J gene is TRBJ2-1, the V gene TRBV7-8; TRBD1 matches 8 bases. CDR1 is SGHVS and CDR2 is FQNEAQ in the germline V gene. Losses at the gene ends were 3 bases for V and 7 bases for J; bases not matched to a gene: 8. The CDR3 is made up of 15 amino acids.

This rearrangement joins TRBV5-6 to TRBJ1-5; D is possibly TRBD1 (6 bases). CDR1 is SGHDT and CDR2 is YYEEEE in the germline V gene. Trimming removed 1 base at V and 2 bases at J, with 13 bases between. This CDR3 has 16 residues. The CDR3: CASSLFAGAGNQPQHF. As DNA, the CDR3 is TGTGCCAGCAGCTTGTTCGCAGGGGCAGGCAATCAGCCCCAGCATTTT.

This clone is a singleton in its sample. The chain has TRBV18 and TRBJ2-5; perhaps TRBD1 as D (5 bases). CDR1 and CDR2 from the germline V gene are KGHSH and LQKENI. The CDR3 has 14 residues. V lost 3 bases to trimming and J lost 3 bases, with 11 bases between them. The chain's CDR3 is CASSPWQGKETQYF. The CDR3 coding sequence is TGTGCCAGCTCACCTTGGCAGGGAAAAGAGACCCAGTACTTC.

The chain employs TRBV11-2 and TRBJ2-5; 8 bases are shared with TRBD1. From germline, CDR1 is SGHAT and CDR2 FQNNGV. The V segment lost 1 base and the J segment 4 bases; nucleotides outside the gene matches: 2. This CDR3 has 14 residues. CDR3 region: CASSLVQGAETQYF. The CDR3 DNA reads TGTGCCAGCAGCTTAGTGCAGGGGGCAGAGACCCAGTACTTC.

The V and J genes are TRBV28 and TRBJ1-1; 7 nucleotides agree with TRBD1. V gave up 8 bases and J gave up 6 bases; unmatched junction bases: 21. This CDR3 comprises 17 residues. The germline gives CDR1 MDHEN, CDR2 SYDVKM. CDR3 nucleotides: TGTGCCAGCGGGGTAAGGGGGCAGGGTGGTTTTCGTGCTGAAGCTTTCTTT. This sequence encodes CASGVRGQGGFRAEAFF.

This clone was found a few times. The rearrangement links TRBV7-9 to TRBJ1-1; D gene ambiguous. The CDR3 is 13 amino acids. Per germline, CDR1 SEHNR and CDR2 FQNEAQ (reference sequence). Trimming stripped 2 bases from V and 3 bases from J, with 7 bases between. Here the CDR3 reads CASSLRTYTEAFF. CDR3 sequence (DNA): TGTGCCAGCAGCTTACGGACCTACACTGAAGCTTTCTTT.

This clone has a handful of counts. The chain carries TRBV5-1 and TRBJ2-2; tentative D call: TRBD1 (6 bases). Germline lookup yields CDR1 SGHRS and CDR2 YFSETQ. V gave up 1 base and J gave up 3 bases, with 13 bases separating them. The CDR3 runs to 16 residues. The CDR3 nucleotides read TGCGCCAGCAGCTTGTTCGTGGACAGCTACACCGGGGAGCTGTTTTTT. Amino acids: CASSLFVDSYTGELFF.

This clone has just a few counts. This sequence joins TRBV28 and TRBJ2-1; no reliable D call. Per germline, CDR1 MDHEN and CDR2 SYDVKM. Trimming took 6 bases from V and 6 from J, leaving 6 bases between them. The CDR3 length is 11 residues. The CDR3 loop is CASRLSNEQFF. In DNA form, the CDR3 reads TGTGCCAGCAGGTTAAGCAATGAGCAGTTCTTC.

The gene calls are TRBV18 and TRBJ2-5; weak D call: TRBD2 (7 bases). Trimming shortened V by 5 bases and J by 3 bases, and 13 bases separated the two germline ends. Germline V CDR1 and CDR2: KGHSH, LQKENI. The CDR3 loop spans 14 amino acids. The CDR3 DNA sequence: TGTGCCAGCTCAGGCGGGGGCTTTAAAGAGACCCAGTACTTC. The encoded protein is CASSGGGFKETQYF. Looking up the rest from reference TRBV18 and TRBJ2-5 gives the full variable domain: NAGVMQNPRHLVRRRGQEARLRCSPMKGHSHVYWYRQLPEEGLKFMVYLQKENIIDESGMPKERFSAEFPKEGPSILRIQQVVRGDSAAYFCASSGGGFKETQYFGPGTRLLVL.

This clone was picked up a small number of times. The chain has TRBV11-2 and TRBJ2-7, with D unclear. This CDR3 contains 11 residues. V was trimmed by 6 bases and J by 3 bases, leaving 6 bases between them. CDR1 and CDR2 (germline): SGHAT, FQNNGV. The CDR3 region has the DNA TGTGCCAGCAGAAGAGGCTACGAGCAGTACTTC. Amino acid sequence: CASRRGYEQYF.

The chain is built from TRBV30 and TRBJ1-2; 8 bases are a match to TRBD1. The CDR3 extends over 15 amino acids. CDR1 is GTSNPN, CDR2 SVGIG, per germline (reference sequence). Trimming cost V 4 bases and J 7 bases; bases outside gene matches: 14. CDR3 in amino acids: CAWTLRNRGVRGYTF. The CDR3 bases are TGTGCCTGGACCTTAAGGAACAGGGGGGTTCGTGGCTACACCTTC.

The chain uses TRBV7-2 and TRBJ2-2; 8 bases match TRBD2. Germline values: CDR1 SGHTA, CDR2 FQGNSA. The CDR3 has 15 residues. V dropped 4 bases and J dropped 4; count of bases not matched to a gene: 5. The CDR3 DNA is TGTGCCAGCAGCTCCGGGGGGGCCTCCACCGGGGAGCTGTTTTTT. This gives the protein CASSSGGASTGELFF.

The genes are TRBV9 and TRBJ1-4; possible D gene TRBD1, 5 bases. This CDR3 is 14 amino acids long. Trimming cost V 2 bases and J 8 bases, with 13 bases left between them. The germline CDR1 and CDR2 sequences are SGDLS and YYNGEE. CDR3 residues: CASSVGHGYEKLFF. The CDR3 DNA is TGTGCCAGCAGCGTTGGACACGGATACGAAAAACTGTTTTTT. The entire variable domain, with the rest obtained from reference TRBV9 and TRBJ1-4, is as follows: DSGVTQTPKHLITATGQRVTLRCSPRSGDLSVYWYQQSLDQGLQFLIQYYNGEERAKGNILERFSAQQFPDLHSELNLSSLELGDSALYFCASSVGHGYEKLFFGSGTQLSVL.

V usage is TRBV4-3 and J usage is TRBJ1-2, with D unresolved. CDR1 is LGHNA, CDR2 YSLEER, per germline. The CDR3 loop spans 16 amino acids. V lost 1 base, J lost 2 bases, and 14 bases lay in between. CDR3 loop: CASSQVPHGENYGYTF. In nucleotides, the CDR3 is TGCGCCAGCAGCCAAGTCCCTCATGGGGAAAACTATGGCTACACCTTC.

The genes are TRBV5-1 and TRBJ2-5; 10 nucleotides align to TRBD2. Germline-derived CDR1 and CDR2 are SGHRS and YFSETQ. Unmatched junction bases numbered 5, after V lost 1 base and J lost 5 bases. The CDR3 is made up of 15 amino acids. The CDR3 reads CASSLTSGARETQYF. CDR3 DNA sequence: TGCGCCAGCAGCTTGACTAGCGGGGCCCGGGAGACCCAGTACTTC.

This clone was seen a handful of times. This chain joins TRBV7-6 and TRBJ2-1; possible D gene TRBD2, 6 bases. The germline V gene has CDR1 SGHVS and CDR2 FNYEAQ. The V end was cut by 5 bases, the J end by 4 bases, with 9 bases between. The CDR3 spans 13 residues. CDR3 residues: CASSAGLYNEQFF. DNA for the CDR3: TGTGCCAGCAGCGCGGGACTTTACAATGAGCAGTTCTTC.